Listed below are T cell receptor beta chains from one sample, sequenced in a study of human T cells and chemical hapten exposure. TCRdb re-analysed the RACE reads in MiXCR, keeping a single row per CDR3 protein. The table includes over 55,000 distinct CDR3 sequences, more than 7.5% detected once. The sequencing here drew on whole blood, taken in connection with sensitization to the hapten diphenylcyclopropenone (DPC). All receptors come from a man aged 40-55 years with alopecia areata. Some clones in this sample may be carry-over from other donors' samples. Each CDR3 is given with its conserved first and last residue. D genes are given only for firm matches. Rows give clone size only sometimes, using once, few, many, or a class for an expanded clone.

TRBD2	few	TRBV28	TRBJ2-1	CASSIGTSSGNEQFF	TGTGCCAGCAGTATAGGGACTAGCTCGGGCAATGAGCAGTTCTTC
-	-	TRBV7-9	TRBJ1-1	CASSLDPLGGAEAFF	TGTGCCAGCAGCTTAGACCCCCTGGGGGGGGCTGAAGCTTTCTTT
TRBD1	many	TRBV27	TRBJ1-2	CASSPTGTGYGYTF	TGTGCCAGCAGTCCGACAGGGACTGGCTATGGCTACACCTTC
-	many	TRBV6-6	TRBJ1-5	CASSLSLNQPQHF	TGTGCCAGCAGTTTATCCTTGAATCAGCCCCAGCATTTT
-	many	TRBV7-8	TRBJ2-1	CASSLELDEQFF	TGTGCCAGCAGCTTAGAACTAGATGAGCAGTTCTTC
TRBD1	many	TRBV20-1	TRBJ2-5	CSARDAPGTGVRETQYF	TGCAGTGCTAGAGATGCCCCCGGGACAGGGGTTCGAGAGACCCAGTACTTC
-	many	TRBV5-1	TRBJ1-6	CASSPRPGGQSPLHF	TGCGCCAGCAGCCCACGGCCCGGCGGCCAATCACCCCTCCACTTT
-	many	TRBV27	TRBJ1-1	CASSLGGGNTEAFF	TGTGCCAGCAGTTTAGGGGGGGGGAACACTGAAGCTTTCTTT
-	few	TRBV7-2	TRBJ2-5	CATSFGEKETQYF	TGTGCCACCTCCTTCGGGGAGAAAGAGACCCAGTACTTC
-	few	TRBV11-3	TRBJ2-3	CASSLGFRDTDTQYF	TGTGCCAGCAGCTTAGGGTTCCGGGACACAGATACGCAGTATTTT
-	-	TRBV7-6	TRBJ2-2	CASSLYPGVMDTGELFF	TGTGCCAGCAGCTTATACCCAGGGGTAATGGACACCGGGGAGCTGTTTTTT
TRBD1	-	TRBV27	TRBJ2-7	CASRAWTGGLHEQYF	TGTGCCAGCCGGGCCTGGACAGGGGGCTTGCACGAGCAGTACTTC
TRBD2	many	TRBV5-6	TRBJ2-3	CASSSGRREGTDTQYF	TGTGCCAGCAGCTCTGGCCGGCGGGAGGGTACAGATACGCAGTATTTT
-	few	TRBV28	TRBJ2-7	CASSPWSYEQYF	TGTGCCAGCAGTCCCTGGTCCTACGAGCAGTACTTC
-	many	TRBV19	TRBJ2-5	CASSIDSGTVETQYF	TGTGCCAGTAGTATAGATTCGGGGACGGTGGAGACCCAGTACTTC
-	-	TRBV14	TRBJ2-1	CASSPIAYNEQFF	TGTGCCAGCAGCCCGATAGCTTACAATGAGCAGTTCTTC
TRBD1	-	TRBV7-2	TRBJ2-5	CASSFRGRETQYF	TGTGCCAGCAGCTTCAGGGGGCGAGAGACCCAGTACTTC
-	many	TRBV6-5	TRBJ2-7	CAGSIQEPRSYEQYF	TGTGCCGGATCCATACAGGAGCCCCGCTCCTACGAGCAGTACTTC
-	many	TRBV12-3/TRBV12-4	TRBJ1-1	CASRKMQEAFF	TGTGCCAGCAGAAAAATGCAGGAAGCTTTCTTT
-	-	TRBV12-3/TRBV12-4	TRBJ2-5	CASSAGTPETQYF	TGTGCCAGCAGTGCAGGCACCCCGGAGACCCAGTACTTC
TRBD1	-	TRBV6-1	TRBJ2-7	CASLDRGYEQYF	TGTGCCAGTCTGGACAGGGGCTACGAGCAGTACTTC
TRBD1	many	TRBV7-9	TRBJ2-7	CASSLDRTGSSYEQYF	TGTGCCAGCAGCTTAGACCGGACAGGTAGCTCCTACGAGCAGTACTTC
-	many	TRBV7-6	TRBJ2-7	CASSLADRSYEQYF	TGTGCCAGCAGCTTAGCTGACAGATCCTACGAGCAGTACTTC
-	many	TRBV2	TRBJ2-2	CATSQFGTTNTGELFF	TGTGCCACCAGCCAGTTTGGGACGACGAACACCGGGGAGCTGTTTTTT
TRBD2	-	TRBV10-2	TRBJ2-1	CASSGSASGLFGEQFF	TGCGCCAGCAGTGGGTCAGCTAGCGGACTTTTCGGTGAGCAGTTCTTC
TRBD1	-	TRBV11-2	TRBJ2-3	CASRSPGQGGPQYF	TGTGCCAGCAGATCCCCGGGACAGGGAGGACCGCAGTATTTT
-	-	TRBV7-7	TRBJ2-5	CASSSGDLRRETQYF	TGTGCCAGCAGCTCGGGGGACTTACGAAGAGAGACCCAGTACTTC
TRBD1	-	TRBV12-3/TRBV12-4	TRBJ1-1	CASSSLGTGRWTEAFF	TGTGCCAGCAGCTCCCTGGGGACAGGGCGTTGGACTGAAGCTTTCTTT
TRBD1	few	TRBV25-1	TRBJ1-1	CASSLTGYTEAFF	TGTGCCAGCAGCCTGACAGGGTACACTGAAGCTTTCTTT
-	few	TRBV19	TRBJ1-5	CATADRLSNQPQHF	TGTGCCACCGCCGACAGGCTTAGCAATCAGCCCCAGCATTTT
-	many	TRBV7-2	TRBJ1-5	CASSLAGEQPQHF	TGTGCCAGCAGCTTAGCAGGGGAACAGCCCCAGCATTTT
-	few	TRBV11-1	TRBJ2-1	CASSHREQNEQFF	TGTGCCAGCAGCCATCGGGAGCAAAATGAGCAGTTCTTC
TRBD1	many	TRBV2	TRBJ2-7	CASSEGVTGIYEQYF	TGTGCCAGCAGTGAAGGAGTGACAGGGATCTACGAGCAGTACTTC
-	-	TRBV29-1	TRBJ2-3	CSVEGRGISTDTQYF	TGCAGCGTTGAAGGACGGGGGATTAGCACAGATACGCAGTATTTT
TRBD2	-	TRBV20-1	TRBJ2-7	CSARGLADYEQYF	TGCAGTGCTAGAGGACTAGCGGACTACGAGCAGTACTTC
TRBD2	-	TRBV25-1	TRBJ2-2	CASSEWGGTANTGELFF	TGTGCCAGCAGTGAATGGGGAGGGACGGCGAACACCGGGGAGCTGTTTTTT
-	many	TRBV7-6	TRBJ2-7	CASSRGTAYEQYF	TGTGCCAGCAGCCGCGGGACAGCCTACGAGCAGTACTTC